Shown below are 21 T cell receptor beta chains from a single sample sequenced in a study of OX40 agonist ivuxolimab in advanced cancers. This table comes from immunoSEQ multiplex PCR, and its TCRdb copy is limited to in-frame clones, with some not included. The sample lists 65,000 to 90,000 clones, roughly nine tenths occurring once. Sample: CD4+ or CD8+ T cells sorted from blood, taken in a trial of the OX40 agonist ivuxolimab. The receptors originated from an adult with an advanced solid tumor such as melanoma, head and neck, liver or kidney cancer.

The V gene is TRBV5-6, the J gene TRBJ2-7; D perhaps matches TRBD2 (5 bases). Trimming cost V 1 base and J 1 base, with 6 bases left between them. CDR3 length equals 13 residues. Germline CDR1 is SGHDT and CDR2 is YYEEEE. In DNA, the CDR3 is TGTGCCAGCAGCTTGCGGGGATCCTACGAGCAGTACTTC. This sequence encodes CASSLRGSYEQYF. Filled out from reference TRBV5-6 and TRBJ2-7, the complete variable domain reads DAGVTQSPTHLIKTRGQQVTLRCSPKSGHDTVSWYQQALGQGPQFIFQYYEEEERQRGNFPDRFSGHQFPNYSSELNVNALLLGDSALYLCASSLRGSYEQYFGPGTRLTVT.

This chain links TRBV4-2 with TRBJ2-2; D possibly corresponds to TRBD2 (6 bases). The CDR3 totals 16 residues. The V and J ends lost 1 base and 2 bases respectively, with 11 bases between them. Per germline, CDR1 LGHNA and CDR2 YNFKEQ. The CDR3 DNA reads as TGTGCCAGCAGCCAAGTTAGGGCGGGAAACACCGGGGAGCTGTTTTTT. Translation: CASSQVRAGNTGELFF.

CDR3 loop: CASSFETGYEKLFF. Written as DNA, the CDR3 is TGTGCCAGCAGCTTCGAGACAGGCTATGAAAAACTGTTTTTT. The rearrangement links TRBV7-2 to TRBJ1-4; D perhaps matches TRBD1 (6 bases). CDR3 length equals 14 residues. The germline V gene has CDR1 SGHTA and CDR2 FQGNSA. The V end was cut by 3 bases, the J end by 6 bases, with 11 bases between.

This clone was seen a single time. The CDR3 DNA follows: TGTGCCAGCAGCTCGGGACTAGCGAGGGATGAGCAGTTCTTC. Translation: CASSSGLARDEQFF. V usage is TRBV7-9 and J usage is TRBJ2-1, with 10 bases that match TRBD2. V lost 4 bases, J lost 8 bases, and 5 bases stayed unmatched. Germline V gives CDR1 SEHNR, CDR2 FQNEAQ (reference sequence). There are 14 residues in the CDR3.

The V gene is TRBV11-3, the J gene TRBJ2-2, with D maybe TRBD2 (5 bases). Trimming cost V 3 bases and J 5 bases, with 19 bases left between them. This CDR3 is built from 17 residues. Germline CDR1 SGHNT, CDR2 YENEEA. CDR3 bases: TGTGCCAGCAGCTTTCGGGGAACCTCACTAGGGACCGGGGAGCTGTTTTTT. It codes for CASSFRGTSLGTGELFF.

The rearrangement joins TRBV6-5 to TRBJ2-1, with TRBD2 matching 9 bases. The germline gives CDR1 MNHEY, CDR2 SVGAGI. This CDR3 is 15 amino acids long. The ends lost 3 bases at V and 3 bases at J; junction bases unmatched: 3. The CDR3 nucleotides read TGTGCCAGCAGTTATGGCGGGAGGGGCTACAATGAGCAGTTCTTC. It yields the protein CASSYGGRGYNEQFF.

V usage is TRBV28 and J usage is TRBJ1-1; TRBD1 agrees at 7 bases. After removal of 8 bases from V and 3 bases from J, the junction contained 12 bases not matched to a gene. Germline V gene data show CDR1 as MDHEN and CDR2 as SYDVKM. The CDR3 covers 15 residues. For the CDR3, the DNA is TGTGCCAGCTTTCTAATAGGGGGCGGGGACACTGAAGCTTTCTTT. Translation: CASFLIGGGDTEAFF.

The CDR3 here is CASSESSVRETQYF. Written as DNA, the CDR3 is TGCGCCAGCAGCGAGTCTAGCGTACGAGAGACCCAGTACTTC. This chain connects TRBV5-1 to TRBJ2-5; weak D call: TRBD2 (6 bases). CDR3 length: 14 amino acids. Germline loops: CDR1 SGHRS, CDR2 YFSETQ. V lost 4 bases and J 4 bases, leaving 14 bases between the germline ends.

V gene TRBV7-8 combines with J gene TRBJ1-1; D is ambiguous. In germline, CDR1 is SGHVS, CDR2 FQNEAQ. The CDR3 runs to 14 residues. V lost 5 bases and J 4 bases, leaving 14 bases between the germline ends. CDR3 loop: CASSRLRLGTEAFF. CDR3 sequence (DNA): TGTGCCAGCAGCCGTCTCCGGTTGGGCACTGAAGCTTTCTTT.

In its sample, this clone was seen a few times. V and J are TRBV4-1 and TRBJ2-3; unclear D gene. Deletions cut 1 base from V and 5 bases from J, with 13 bases between. This CDR3 is 15 amino acids long. CDR1 and CDR2 from the germline V gene are MGHRA and YSYEKL. This CDR3 reads CASSQVGLHLDTQYF. The DNA for the CDR3 is TGCGCCAGCAGCCAAGTAGGGCTTCATCTAGATACGCAGTATTTT.

This clone was recorded a few times. The V and J genes are TRBV7-8 and TRBJ2-2; TRBD2 matches 14 bases. This CDR3 spans 19 amino acids. From germline, CDR1 is SGHVS and CDR2 FQNEAQ. Trimming removed 5 bases from V and 4 bases from J; junction bases left unmatched: 12. CDR3 nucleotide sequence: TGTGCCAGCAGCCGACTGCAGGGACTAGCGGGAGTGTCCACCGGGGAGCTGTTTTTT. Translated: CASSRLQGLAGVSTGELFF.

The V call is TRBV28, the J call TRBJ1-4, with a weak D call TRBD1 (6 bases). CDR3 length equals 16 residues. Germline assignment: CDR1 MDHEN and CDR2 SYDVKM. V gave up 6 bases and J gave up 4 bases, with 18 bases separating them. Here the CDR3 DNA reads TGTGCCAGCAGCTCCCAACCGGGACACGGTAATGAAAAACTGTTTTTT. Protein sequence: CASSSQPGHGNEKLFF.

The chain employs TRBV11-3 and TRBJ2-7; D may be TRBD1 (5 bases). V was cut by 2 bases and J by 4 bases, with 12 bases left in between. This CDR3 comprises 14 residues. CDR1 and CDR2 (germline): SGHNT, YENEEA. The CDR3 DNA sequence: TGTGCCAGCAGCTTAACAGGTCTTGAGTACGAGCAGTACTTC. It translates to CASSLTGLEYEQYF.

The rearrangement uses TRBV5-6 and TRBJ1-6; no clear D gene. This CDR3 region has 14 residues. Trimming cost V 4 bases and J 10 bases, with 15 bases left between them. Germline lookup yields CDR1 SGHDT and CDR2 YYEEEE. The CDR3 is CASSARVGGSPLHF. DNA for the CDR3: TGTGCCAGCAGCGCAAGGGTCGGAGGGTCACCCCTCCACTTT.

The genes are TRBV2 and TRBJ1-5; D gene unclear. The CDR3 consists of 15 residues. Germline assignment: CDR1 SNHLY and CDR2 FYNNEI. The germline V and J ends were trimmed by 3 bases and 5 bases, with 14 bases remaining between them. CDR3 loop: CASSDDTLSDQPQHF. CDR3 DNA: TGTGCCAGCAGTGATGACACCCTCAGCGATCAGCCCCAGCATTTT.

This chain joins TRBV23-1 and TRBJ1-4, with TRBD1 as a possible D gene (6 bases). TRBV23-1 is identified as an open reading frame with a role that is uncertain. V was cut by 7 bases and J by 0 bases, with 18 bases left in between. The CDR3 spans 17 residues. DNA of the CDR3: TGCGCCAGCAAGTTTTTGGGACAACTGGCAACTAATGAAAAACTGTTTTTT. Protein product: CASKFLGQLATNEKLFF.

The CDR3 sequence: CSVAHNEQFF. CDR3 bases: TGCAGCGTTGCCCACAATGAGCAGTTCTTC. The chain uses TRBV29-1 and TRBJ2-1; D is undetermined. The germline gives CDR1 SQVTM, CDR2 ANQGSEA. The ends were cut back, 4 bases at V and 5 bases at J, with 3 bases in the middle. This CDR3 has 10 residues.

CDR3 sequence: CASSLPSGREQYF. In DNA, the CDR3 is TGTGCCAGCAGCTTGCCTAGCGGGAGGGAGCAGTACTTC. The chain recombines TRBV5-4 with TRBJ2-7, with TRBD2 identical over 11 bases. Germline V gene lookup returns CDR1 SGHNT and CDR2 YYREEE (reference sequence). The CDR3 has 13 amino acids. V was clipped by 1 base and J by 7 bases; unmatched bases: 1. Combining the CDR3 with reference TRBV5-4 and TRBJ2-7 gives the whole variable domain ETGVTQSPTHLIKTRGQQVTLRCSSQSGHNTVSWYQQALGQGPQFIFQYYREEENGRGNFPPRFSGLQFPNYSSELNVNALELDDSALYLCASSLPSGREQYFGPGTRLTVT.

The rearrangement joins TRBV18 to TRBJ1-1; 8 positions match TRBD1. This CDR3 contains 17 residues. V lost 2 bases and J lost 1; bases outside the gene matches: 9. The germline V gene encodes CDR1 KGHSH and CDR2 LQKENI. The CDR3 loop is CASSPGQGSFTNTEAFF. CDR3 DNA sequence: TGTGCCAGCTCACCAGGACAGGGATCGTTCACGAACACTGAAGCTTTCTTT.

The chain links TRBV5-4 to TRBJ2-5; 7 nucleotides line up with TRBD2. The V and J ends lost 4 bases and 0 bases, in that order; junction bases with no gene match: 9. Germline CDR1 is SGHNT and CDR2 is YYREEE (reference sequence). CDR3 length equals 16 residues. CDR3 in amino acids: CASSADSGSYQETQYF. Written as DNA, the CDR3 is TGTGCCAGCAGCGCCGATAGCGGGTCGTACCAAGAGACCCAGTACTTC.

The chain combines TRBV27 with TRBJ2-3; TRBD2 aligns across 11 bases. CDR3 length: 15 amino acids. Germline values: CDR1 MNHEY, CDR2 SMNVEV (reference sequence). J was trimmed by 4 bases and V by 0 bases; bases with no gene match: 0. CDR3 sequence (DNA): TGTGCCAGCAGTTTATCACTAGCGGGAGCAGATACGCAGTATTTT. It specifies CASSLSLAGADTQYF.